This TCR beta chain appears in the sequencing data of a study of blood T cell repertoires in COVID-19. The germline CDR1 and CDR2 sequences are MNHEY and SVGEGT. This CDR3 region has 15 residues. Trimming cost V 2 bases and J 1 base, with 11 bases left between them. This clone was recorded only once. Some clones are missing from TCRdb's copy, which holds only in-frame ones; the method was immunoSEQ multiplex PCR. In the table there are roughly 200,000 clones, around four fifths of which are singletons. This TCR was recovered from a woman older than 75 with active or convalescent COVID-19. This chain connects TRBV6-2 or TRBV6-3 to TRBJ1-1, with D uncertain. The sample consisted of peripheral blood. CDR3 sequence reads: CASSYPATGNTEAFF. The CDR3 DNA sequence: TGTGCCAGCAGTTACCCCGCGACGGGGAACACTGAAGCTTTCTTT.